This passage covers 10 T cell receptor beta chains from one sample sequenced in a study of beta chain features in type 1 diabetes. Isolated RNA was reverse transcribed in full, so expressed TCRB transcripts were sequenced. Data came from immunoSEQ multiplex PCR; TCRdb stores just in-frame clones and leaves some out. The sample carries about 360,000 clones, 10% to 15% recorded once. The material sequenced was naive CD4+ T cells from blood. The receptor set was obtained from a man between 18 and 35 years old in good health.

The chain has TRBV9 and TRBJ2-3, with a possible D match to TRBD1 (5 bases). The CDR3 length is 15 residues. V was cut by 4 bases and J by 0 bases, with 12 bases left in between. Germline V gives CDR1 SGDLS, CDR2 YYNGEE. CDR3: CASSPLGLSTDTQYF. The CDR3 nucleotides are TGTGCCAGCAGCCCTCTGGGGCTTAGCACAGATACGCAGTATTTT.

The chain employs TRBV4-1 and TRBJ2-7; 10 bases fit TRBD1. V lost 1 base to trimming and J lost 4 bases; unmatched junction nucleotides: 7. This CDR3 region has 16 residues. Germline V lookup: CDR1 MGHRA, CDR2 YSYEKL. The DNA for the CDR3 is TGCGCCAGCAGCCAAGTTTTTCCGGGACAGGGGTACGAGCAGTACTTC. Amino acid sequence: CASSQVFPGQGYEQYF.

This clone was detected a few times. The V gene is TRBV14, the J gene TRBJ2-7; D ambiguous. The CDR3 loop spans 11 amino acids. Germline V gene sequence: CDR1 SGHDN, CDR2 FVKESK. Trimming removed 2 bases from V and 5 bases from J, with 4 bases in between. CDR3 DNA: TGTGCCAGCAGCCAATTCAACGAGCAGTACTTC. Protein product: CASSQFNEQYF.

This clone was picked up a small number of times. The V call is TRBV4-2, the J call TRBJ1-1, with 10 nucleotides matching TRBD1. CDR3 length equals 15 residues. Germline V gene sequence: CDR1 LGHNA, CDR2 YNFKEQ. Trimming at V came to 4 bases and at J to 3 bases, leaving 5 bases not matched to a gene. The CDR3 DNA follows: TGTGCCAGCAGCCGGGCCGGGACAGGGGACACTGAAGCTTTCTTT. The encoded protein is CASSRAGTGDTEAFF.

V and J are TRBV5-6 and TRBJ1-2; the D is unclear. Trimming cost V 0 bases and J 7 bases, with 10 bases left between them. CDR3 size: 13 residues. From germline, CDR1 is SGHDT and CDR2 YYEEEE. CDR3 in amino acids: CASSLGREFGYTF. CDR3 DNA: TGTGCCAGCAGCTTGGGCCGGGAGTTTGGCTACACCTTC.

In this sample, this clone turned up a few times. V and J are TRBV29-1 and TRBJ2-2; tentatively, D is TRBD1 (6 bases). Trimming removed 8 bases at V and 4 bases at J, with 17 bases between. From germline, CDR1 is SQVTM and CDR2 ANQGSEA. The CDR3 is 14 amino acids. CDR3 amino acids: CSIRQARSTGELFF. The CDR3 DNA reads as TGCAGCATCCGACAGGCCCGAAGCACCGGGGAGCTGTTTTTT.

The chain uses TRBV18 and TRBJ1-1; 9 positions match TRBD1. The V gene end was trimmed by 3 bases and the J gene end by 0 bases; junction bases not matched to a gene: 8. The germline gives CDR1 KGHSH, CDR2 LQKENI. CDR3 length: 17 amino acids. CDR3 in amino acids: CASSPWTGAGVNTEAFF. Written as DNA, the CDR3 is TGTGCCAGCTCACCCTGGACAGGGGCGGGGGTGAACACTGAAGCTTTCTTT.

The chain uses TRBV5-6 and TRBJ2-3; 11 bases are shared with TRBD2. CDR1 is SGHDT, CDR2 YYEEEE, per germline. The J segment lost 7 bases and the V segment lost 1 base, leaving 5 bases of the junction unmatched. This CDR3 has 15 amino acids. The CDR3 DNA follows: TGTGCCAGCAGCTTGATAGCGGGGGGGCCGAATACGCAGTATTTT. Amino acid sequence: CASSLIAGGPNTQYF.

A single count supports this clone. This chain uses TRBV11-2 with TRBJ2-7; weak D call: TRBD2 (6 bases). Trimming took off 5 bases at V and 6 bases at J, with 20 bases between the two ends. CDR1 and CDR2 (germline): SGHAT, FQNNGV. This CDR3 has 15 residues. The CDR3 DNA reads as TGTGCCAGCAGCCCAGTCCGAGGAGGGAGAGGCGAGCAGTACTTC. Translated, it gives CASSPVRGGRGEQYF.

A few counts support this clone. The chain has TRBV28 and TRBJ2-7; D is undetermined. The CDR3 runs 13 residues. The germline V gene encodes CDR1 MDHEN and CDR2 SYDVKM. The V end was cut by 7 bases, the J end by 0 bases, with 10 bases between. CDR3 loop: CASMAASSYEQYF. The CDR3 region has the DNA TGTGCCAGCATGGCCGCATCCTCCTACGAGCAGTACTTC.